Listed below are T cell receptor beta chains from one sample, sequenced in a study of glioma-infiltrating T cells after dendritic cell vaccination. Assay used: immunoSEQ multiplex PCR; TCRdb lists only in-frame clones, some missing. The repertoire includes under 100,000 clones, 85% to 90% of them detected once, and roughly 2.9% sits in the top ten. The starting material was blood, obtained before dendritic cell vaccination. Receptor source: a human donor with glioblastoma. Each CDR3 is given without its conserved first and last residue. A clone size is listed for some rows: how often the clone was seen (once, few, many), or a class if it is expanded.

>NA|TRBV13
DPPGQGVYEQY
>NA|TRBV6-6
ASRRVADTQY
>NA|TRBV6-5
ASSYTGEGTNEKLF
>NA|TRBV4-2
ASSQEGSSYEQY
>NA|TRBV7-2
ASSLAVGPDTGELF
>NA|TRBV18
ASSPPSSSGNTIY
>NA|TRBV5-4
ASSEIEDYGYT
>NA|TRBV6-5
ASSAPGTGASEQY
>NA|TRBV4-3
ASSQDLTRSRYEQF
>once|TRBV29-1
SVNRPPEEAF
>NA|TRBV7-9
ASSQQGPSYEQY
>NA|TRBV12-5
ASGLGQGHEQY
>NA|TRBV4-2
ASSQTPTGGNTIY
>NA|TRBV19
ASRVLSEQGAHGYT